Reported below is one TCR beta chain. Its antigen remains unidentified. This specimen comes from a study of beta chain features in type 1 diabetes. Points from the study as a whole: An over-representation of cells with high TCR expression could result from cDNA sequencing. Shortening of TCRB CDR3s, moderate but significant, appeared in all four CD4+ subsets of Type 1 diabetes patients.

Purity exceeding 98% was reached by all sorted populations. Looked up from germline, CDR1 is GTSNPN and CDR2 is SVGIG (reference sequence). Unmatched junction bases numbered 8, after V lost 2 bases and J lost 9 bases. This CDR3 region has 15 residues. Expressed TCRB transcripts were sequenced because the entire RNA isolate underwent reverse transcription. Generated by immunoSEQ multiplex PCR, the TCRdb table keeps only in-frame clones and is missing some. The table records around 50,000 clones, around 45% of them present only once. The chain recombines TRBV30 with TRBJ2-2; 11 bases are a match to TRBD2. This receptor was obtained from a man aged 30 to 39 with type 1 diabetes. Sequencing input: stem cell memory CD4+ T cells from blood. The CDR3 sequence: CAWSSGTSGRRELFF. The CDR3 region has the DNA TGTGCCTGGAGTTCCGGGACTAGCGGCCGCCGGGAGCTGTTTTTT.